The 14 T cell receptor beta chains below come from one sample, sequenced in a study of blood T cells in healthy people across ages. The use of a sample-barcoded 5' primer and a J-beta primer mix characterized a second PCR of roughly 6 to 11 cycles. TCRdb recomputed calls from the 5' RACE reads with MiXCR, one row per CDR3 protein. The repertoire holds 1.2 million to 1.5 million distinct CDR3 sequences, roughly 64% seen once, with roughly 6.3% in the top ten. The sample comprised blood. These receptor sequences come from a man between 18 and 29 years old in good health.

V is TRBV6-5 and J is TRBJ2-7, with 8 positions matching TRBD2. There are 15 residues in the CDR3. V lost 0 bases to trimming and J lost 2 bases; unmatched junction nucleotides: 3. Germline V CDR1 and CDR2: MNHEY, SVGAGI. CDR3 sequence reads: CASSYSPGGPYEQYF. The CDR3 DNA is TGTGCCAGCAGTTACTCACCGGGAGGGCCCTACGAGCAGTACTTC.

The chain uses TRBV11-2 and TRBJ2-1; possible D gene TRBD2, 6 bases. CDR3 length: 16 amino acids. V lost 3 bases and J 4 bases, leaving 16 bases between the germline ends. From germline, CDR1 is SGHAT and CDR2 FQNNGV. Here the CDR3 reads CASSLGLLTRYNEQFF. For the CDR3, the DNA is TGTGCCAGCAGCTTGGGTCTACTGACTAGGTACAATGAGCAGTTCTTC.

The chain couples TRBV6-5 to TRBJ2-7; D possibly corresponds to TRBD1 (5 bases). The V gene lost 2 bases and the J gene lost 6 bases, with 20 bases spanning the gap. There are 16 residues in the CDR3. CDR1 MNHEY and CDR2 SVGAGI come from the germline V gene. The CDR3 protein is CASSYAVPQGSGEQYF. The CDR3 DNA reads TGTGCCAGCAGTTACGCCGTGCCCCAGGGTTCAGGCGAGCAGTACTTC.

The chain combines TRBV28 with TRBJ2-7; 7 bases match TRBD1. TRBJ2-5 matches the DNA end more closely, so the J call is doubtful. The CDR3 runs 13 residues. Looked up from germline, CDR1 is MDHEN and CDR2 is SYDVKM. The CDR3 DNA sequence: TGTGCCAGCAGTAGACAGGGCAAGCAGACCCAGTACTTC. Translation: CASSRQGKQTQYF.

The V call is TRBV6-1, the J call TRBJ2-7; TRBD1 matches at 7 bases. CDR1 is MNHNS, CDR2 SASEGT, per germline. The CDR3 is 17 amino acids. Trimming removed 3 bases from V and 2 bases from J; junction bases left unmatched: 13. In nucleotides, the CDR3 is TGTGCCAGCAGTGAGGCGGGTGCAGGACAGGCCACCTACGAGCAGTACTTC. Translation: CASSEAGAGQATYEQYF.

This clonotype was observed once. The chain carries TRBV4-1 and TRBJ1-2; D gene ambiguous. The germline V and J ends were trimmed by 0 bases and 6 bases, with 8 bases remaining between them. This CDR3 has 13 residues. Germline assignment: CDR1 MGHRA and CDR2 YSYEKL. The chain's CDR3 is CASSQDMVDGYTF. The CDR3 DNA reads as TGCGCCAGCAGCCAAGATATGGTCGATGGCTACACCTTC.

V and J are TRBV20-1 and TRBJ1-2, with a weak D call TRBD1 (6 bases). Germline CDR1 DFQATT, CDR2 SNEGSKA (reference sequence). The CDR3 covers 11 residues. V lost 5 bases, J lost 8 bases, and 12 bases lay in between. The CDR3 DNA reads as TGCAGTGCTGGCACAGGGCGCGGCTACACCTTC. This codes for CSAGTGRGYTF.

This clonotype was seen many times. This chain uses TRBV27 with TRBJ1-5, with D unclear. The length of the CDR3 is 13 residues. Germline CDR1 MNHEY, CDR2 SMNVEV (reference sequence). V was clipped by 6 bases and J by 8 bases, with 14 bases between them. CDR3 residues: CASSPLGNEPQHF. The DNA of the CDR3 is TGTGCCAGCAGCCCGCTCGGTAACGAGCCCCAGCATTTT.

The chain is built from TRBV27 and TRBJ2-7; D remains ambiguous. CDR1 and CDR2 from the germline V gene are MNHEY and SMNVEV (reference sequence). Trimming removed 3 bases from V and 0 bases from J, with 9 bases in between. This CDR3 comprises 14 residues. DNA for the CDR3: TGTGCCAGCAGTTTTTTCGGGTCCTCCTACGAGCAGTACTTC. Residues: CASSFFGSSYEQYF.

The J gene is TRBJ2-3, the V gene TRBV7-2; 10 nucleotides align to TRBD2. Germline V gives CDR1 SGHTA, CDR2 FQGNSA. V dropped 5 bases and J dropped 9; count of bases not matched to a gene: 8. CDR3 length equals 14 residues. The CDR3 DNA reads TGTGCCAGCAGCCGACCGGGACTAGCGCCAACGCAGTATTTT. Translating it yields CASSRPGLAPTQYF.

Written as DNA, the CDR3 is TGTGCCAGCAGTTCTCCAGGGGCCAGCAATCAGCCCCAGCATTTT. Translating it yields CASSSPGASNQPQHF. The chain links TRBV12-3 or TRBV12-4 to TRBJ1-5; maybe TRBD1 (6 bases). The CDR3 loop spans 15 amino acids. V was clipped by 4 bases and J by 1 base, with 11 bases between them.

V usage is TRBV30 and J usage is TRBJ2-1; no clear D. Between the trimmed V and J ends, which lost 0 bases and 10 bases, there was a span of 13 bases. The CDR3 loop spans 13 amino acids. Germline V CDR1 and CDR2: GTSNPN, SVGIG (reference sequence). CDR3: CAWSVYSPKEQFF. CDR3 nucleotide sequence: TGTGCCTGGAGTGTATACAGCCCTAAAGAGCAGTTCTTC.

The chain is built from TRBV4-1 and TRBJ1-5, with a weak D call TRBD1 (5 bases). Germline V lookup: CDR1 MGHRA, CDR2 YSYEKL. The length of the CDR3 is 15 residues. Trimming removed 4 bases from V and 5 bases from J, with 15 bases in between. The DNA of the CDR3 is TGCGCCAGCAGCCGAGAACCCAGGGCGGATCAGCCCCAGCATTTT. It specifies CASSREPRADQPQHF.

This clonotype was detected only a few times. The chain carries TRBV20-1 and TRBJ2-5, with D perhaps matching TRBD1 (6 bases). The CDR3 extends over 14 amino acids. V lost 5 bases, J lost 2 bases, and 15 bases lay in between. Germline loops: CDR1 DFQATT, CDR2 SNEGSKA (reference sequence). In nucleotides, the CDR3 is TGCAGTGCTGGGGGAACAGGGAAACAAGAGACCCAGTACTTC. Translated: CSAGGTGKQETQYF.